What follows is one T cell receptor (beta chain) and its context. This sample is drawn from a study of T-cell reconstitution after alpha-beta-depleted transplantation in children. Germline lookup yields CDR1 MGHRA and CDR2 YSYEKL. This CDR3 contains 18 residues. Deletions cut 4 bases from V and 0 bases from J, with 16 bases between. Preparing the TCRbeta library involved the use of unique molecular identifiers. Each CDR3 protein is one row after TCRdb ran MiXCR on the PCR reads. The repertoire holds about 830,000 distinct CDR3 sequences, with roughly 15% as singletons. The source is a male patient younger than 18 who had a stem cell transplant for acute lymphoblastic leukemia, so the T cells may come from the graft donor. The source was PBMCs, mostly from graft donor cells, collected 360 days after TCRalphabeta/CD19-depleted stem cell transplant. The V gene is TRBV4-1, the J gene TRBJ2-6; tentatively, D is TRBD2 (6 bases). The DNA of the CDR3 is TGCGCCAGCAGCCTGGGGATAGCGGACCTCTCTGGGGCCAACGTCCTGACTTTC. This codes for CASSLGIADLSGANVLTF.